The 18 T cell receptor beta chains below all came from one sample that was sequenced in a study of T cell repertoires in cytomegalovirus infection. TCRdb reprocessed the reads with MiXCR, giving one entry per CDR3 protein. The table includes 350,000 to 550,000 distinct CDR3 sequences, 30% to 40% detected once. Sequencing input: PBMCs. These receptors came from a human donor in good health (CMV status not recorded). Some clones in this sample may be carry-over from other donors' samples.

This clonotype was seen many times. The chain recombines TRBV7-8 with TRBJ2-7; 10 positions match TRBD1. Germline V gene lookup returns CDR1 SGHVS and CDR2 FQNEAQ. J lost 6 bases, V lost 4 bases, and 9 bases had no gene match. The CDR3 runs 15 residues. The CDR3 loop reads CASSSTGTGVFEQYF. In DNA, the CDR3 is TGTGCCAGCAGCTCGACAGGGACAGGGGTCTTCGAGCAGTACTTC.

The V gene is TRBV5-5, the J gene TRBJ1-5; tentative D call: TRBD1 (5 bases). Germline V gene lookup returns CDR1 SGHKS and CDR2 YYEKEE (reference sequence). V lost 2 bases and J 3 bases, leaving 9 bases between the germline ends. CDR3 length equals 14 residues. The CDR3 nucleotides read TGTGCCAGCAGCTTAAGAGGGGACAATCAGCCCCAGCATTTT. Its protein product is CASSLRGDNQPQHF.

At least ten counts were recorded for this clonotype. The chain has TRBV7-2 and TRBJ2-1; D gene ambiguous. Trimming took off 5 bases at V and 3 bases at J, with 8 bases between the two ends. This CDR3 contains 13 residues. Germline CDR1 and CDR2: SGHTA and FQGNSA. Here the CDR3 DNA reads TGTGCCAGCAGCGTGGCCGTCTACAATGAGCAGTTCTTC. Its protein product is CASSVAVYNEQFF.

This clonotype showed up many times. The chain combines TRBV6-4 with TRBJ2-3; 9 bases map to TRBD2. Germline trimming cut 0 bases from V and 0 bases from J; bases unmatched to any gene: 1. Germline CDR1 MRHNA, CDR2 SNTAGT. CDR3 length: 16 amino acids. The CDR3 region is CASSDSSGGSTDTQYF. In nucleotides, the CDR3 is TGTGCCAGCAGTGACTCTAGCGGGGGTAGCACAGATACGCAGTATTTT.

This clonotype was detected many times. The J gene is TRBJ2-1, the V gene TRBV7-6, with 9 bases lining up with TRBD2. The CDR3 totals 18 residues. V was pared by 2 bases and J by 5 bases, with 13 bases of the junction left unmatched. The germline gives CDR1 SGHVS, CDR2 FNYEAQ. CDR3 DNA: TGTGCCAGCAGCTTAAGACACAGTGAGCGGGGGGCGGACAATGAGCAGTTCTTC. Translating it yields CASSLRHSERGADNEQFF.

This clonotype occurred a few times. V gene TRBV19 combines with J gene TRBJ2-2; tentatively, D is TRBD1 or TRBD2 (5 bases each). The length of the CDR3 is 19 residues. Trimming took 3 bases from V and 1 from J, leaving 21 bases between them. CDR1 and CDR2 (germline): LNHDA, SQIVND (reference sequence). The CDR3 DNA follows: TGTGCCAGTAGTATCATCTTCGGGATAGGGACCGAGAACACCGGGGAGCTGTTTTTT. This gives the protein CASSIIFGIGTENTGELFF.

Details on this clonotype: One end of the junction fails to match germline, which may point to a read error. V and J are TRBV6-6 and TRBJ1-2, with D maybe TRBD1 (6 bases). Germline loops: CDR1 MNHNY, CDR2 SVGAGI (reference sequence). This CDR3 is 12 amino acids long. As DNA, the CDR3 is TGTGCCAGCAGTTACGGGGGGCGCGGCTACAAATTC. This codes for CASSYGGRGYKF.

This clonotype was observed at least ten times. This chain connects TRBV2 to TRBJ1-2, with D maybe TRBD1 (6 bases). This CDR3 spans 14 amino acids. Deletions cut 3 bases from V and 4 bases from J, with 12 bases between. The V gene's germline CDR1 is SNHLY and CDR2 FYNNEI. The CDR3 nucleotides are TGTGCCAGCAGTGACAGGACAGAGCCCTATGGCTACACCTTC. This gives the protein CASSDRTEPYGYTF.

The chain employs TRBV12-5 and TRBJ2-5; D possibly corresponds to TRBD2 (7 bases). Trimming shortened V by 7 bases and J by 5 bases, and 14 bases separated the two germline ends. This CDR3 comprises 13 residues. Germline V CDR1 and CDR2: LGHNT, FRNRAP. CDR3 protein: CASAPRGGETQYF. For the CDR3, the DNA is TGTGCTAGTGCTCCGAGGGGGGGCGAGACCCAGTACTTC.

The chain couples TRBV6-1 to TRBJ1-1; no definite D call. The CDR3 is 11 amino acids. CDR1 is MNHNS, CDR2 SASEGT, per germline. V gave up 6 bases and J gave up 8 bases, with 10 bases separating them. The CDR3 loop reads CASRRTQEAFF. The CDR3 region has the DNA TGTGCCAGCAGACGGACTCAGGAAGCTTTCTTT.

This clonotype was counted between two and nine times. The V call is TRBV28, the J call TRBJ2-7; TRBD2 matches at 11 bases. The CDR3 is made up of 15 amino acids. CDR1 is MDHEN, CDR2 SYDVKM, per germline. V trimming: 5 bases; J trimming: 6 bases; junction bases outside the gene matches: 9. CDR3 sequence: CASSILAGGPIEQYF. In nucleotides, the CDR3 is TGTGCCAGCAGTATCTTAGCGGGGGGGCCGATCGAGCAGTACTTC.

This clonotype has only a few counts. The chain employs TRBV14 and TRBJ1-1, with D tentatively TRBD1 (5 bases). This CDR3 has 13 amino acids. Germline assignment: CDR1 SGHDN and CDR2 FVKESK. V lost 3 bases and J lost 4, with 9 bases in between. CDR3 loop: CASSHMGGTEAFF. The DNA for the CDR3 is TGTGCCAGCAGCCATATGGGGGGCACTGAAGCTTTCTTT.

This clonotype was found many times. This rearrangement joins TRBV25-1 to TRBJ1-3; no definite D call. The CDR3 consists of 11 residues. The ends were cut back, 4 bases at V and 4 bases at J, with 2 bases in the middle. Germline V gene data show CDR1 as MGHDK and CDR2 as SYGVNS. CDR3: CASSGGNTIYF. Written as DNA, the CDR3 is TGTGCCAGCAGTGGCGGAAACACCATATATTTT.

The chain uses TRBV5-1 and TRBJ1-1; D remains unclear. Germline V CDR1 and CDR2: SGHRS, YFSETQ. The CDR3 is 14 amino acids. Trimming removed 2 bases at V and 4 bases at J, with 12 bases between. CDR3 region: CASSLSIGPTEAFF. CDR3 sequence (DNA): TGCGCCAGCAGCTTAAGTATAGGGCCCACTGAAGCTTTCTTT.

The chain uses TRBV6-8 and TRBJ1-1; D gene unclear. Germline lookup yields CDR1 MNHGY and CDR2 SAAAGT. The ends were cut back, 2 bases at V and 0 bases at J, with 10 bases in the middle. The CDR3 contains 15 residues. The CDR3 spells CASSYGVRMNTEAFF. As DNA, the CDR3 is TGTGCCAGCAGTTACGGGGTGCGAATGAACACTGAAGCTTTCTTT.

A few counts support this clonotype. CDR3 region: CASSANRGGEQFF. CDR3 bases: TGTGCCAGCAGTGCGAACAGGGGAGGTGAGCAGTTCTTC. The chain combines TRBV6-1 with TRBJ2-1; D is possibly TRBD1 (7 bases). CDR1 is MNHNS, CDR2 SASEGT, per germline. V was trimmed by 4 bases and J by 9 bases, leaving 13 bases between them. The CDR3 spans 13 residues.

As for this clonotype: A read error may be the cause here, since a much bigger clone is one base away. V is TRBV7-2 and J is TRBJ2-5, with D perhaps assigned TRBD1 or TRBD2 (5 bases each). The CDR3 covers 15 residues. The V gene lost 5 bases and the J gene lost 5 bases, with 18 bases spanning the gap. CDR1 and CDR2 (germline): SGHTA, FQGNSA. CDR3 sequence: CASSAYRGPGETQYF. DNA of the CDR3: TGTGCCAGCAGCGCGTACCGGGGCCCGGGGGAGACCCAGTACTTC.

In this sample, this clonotype turned up a few times. V gene TRBV2 combines with J gene TRBJ2-1; perhaps TRBD2 as D (6 bases). V lost 3 bases to trimming and J lost 0 bases, with 18 bases between them. CDR1 is SNHLY, CDR2 FYNNEI, per germline. This CDR3 has 18 amino acids. CDR3 residues: CASSDVAGQPPSYNEQFF. The CDR3 DNA is TGTGCCAGCAGTGATGTGGCGGGGCAGCCACCCTCCTACAATGAGCAGTTCTTC.